The 2 T cell receptor beta chains below were found in one sample sequenced in a study of T-cell memory formation after mild COVID-19. MiXCR, run by TCRdb on the 5' RACE reads, gives a single entry per CDR3 protein. The sample records fewer than 600,000 distinct CDR3 sequences, roughly 21% being singletons. Sequencing used PBMCs or a T cell subset sorted from them (not recorded which). These receptors all come from an adult woman who had mild COVID-19 (a few samples of this study predate the infection). Cell type and time point are not known.

This clonotype was seen more than once but under ten times. The V call is TRBV6-5, the J call TRBJ2-4; D is uncertain. CDR1 MNHEY and CDR2 SVGAGI come from the germline V gene. There are 13 residues in the CDR3. The V gene lost 0 bases and the J gene lost 5 bases, with 5 bases spanning the gap. CDR3 region: CASSYSQENIQYF. The CDR3 DNA is TGTGCCAGCAGTTACTCCCAGGAAAACATTCAGTACTTC.

The rearrangement links TRBV7-9 to TRBJ2-5; TRBD2 might be the D (5 bases). Between the trimmed V and J ends, which lost 3 bases and 5 bases, there was a span of 16 bases. This CDR3 contains 15 residues. Germline-derived CDR1 and CDR2 are SEHNR and FQNEAQ (reference sequence). CDR3: CASSFNRGPVETQYF. The CDR3 DNA reads as TGTGCCAGCAGCTTTAATCGAGGGCCCGTGGAGACCCAGTACTTC. Based on the CDR3 plus reference TRBV7-9 and TRBJ2-5, the full variable domain is DTGVSQNPRHKITKRGQNVTFRCDPISEHNRLYWYRQTLGQGPEFLTYFQNEAQLEKSRLLSDRFSAERPKGSFSTLEIQRTEQGDSAMYLCASSFNRGPVETQYFGPGTRLLVL.